Below, 32 T cell receptor beta chains from the same sample are listed, as sequenced in a study of regulatory T cells in long-lasting Graves disease. Regarding time point: persistent/refractory GD, antithyroid drugs over 5 years with positive TRAb. The TCR library used RNA extracted from PBMCs. Combining iRepertoire HTBI primers with Arm-PCR of CDR3 regions, the authors built TCR beta libraries. From the multiplex PCR reads, TCRdb called clonotypes with MiXCR, one entry per CDR3 protein. Altogether roughly 470,000 distinct CDR3 sequences are present, 20% to 25% being singletons, with the ten largest covering approximately 8%. Sequences were derived from peripheral blood mononuclear cells (PBMCs), sampled when the disease was refractory, from a patient treated with antithyroid drugs. The receptors stem from a female donor with Graves disease.

This clonotype has more than one count but fewer than ten. V and J are TRBV7-9 and TRBJ2-7, with 11 bases that match TRBD2. Germline CDR1 SEHNR, CDR2 FQNEAQ (reference sequence). The CDR3 covers 16 residues. The trim removed 5 bases at V and 0 bases at J, leaving 6 bases unmatched. The CDR3 protein is CASSRLAGGNSYEQYF. CDR3 DNA: TGTGCCAGCAGCCGGCTAGCGGGAGGTAACTCCTACGAGCAGTACTTC.

This clonotype has just a few counts. The CDR3 DNA sequence: TGTGCCTGGAGTAAGTCAGGTCGATACAATGAGCAGTTCTTC. It translates to CAWSKSGRYNEQFF. The rearrangement joins TRBV30 to TRBJ2-1; D gene unclear. Per germline, CDR1 GTSNPN and CDR2 SVGIG (reference sequence). Deletions cut 2 bases from V and 4 bases from J, with 12 bases between. The CDR3 runs to 14 residues.

In its sample, this clonotype was seen many times. The chain employs TRBV7-2 and TRBJ2-7; D possibly uses TRBD1 or TRBD2 (6 bases each). Germline CDR1 is SGHTA and CDR2 is FQGNSA. CDR3 length: 15 residues. V was clipped by 5 bases and J by 4 bases, with 18 bases between them. CDR3 bases: TGTGCCAGCAGCCTCTTAACGGGGGCGAGTTACGAGCAGTACTTC. As protein: CASSLLTGASYEQYF. The whole variable domain, filled in from reference TRBV7-2 and TRBJ2-7, reads GAGVSQSPSNKVTEKGKDVELRCDPISGHTALYWYRQSLGQGLEFLIYFQGNSAPDKSGLPSDRFSAERTGGSVSTLTIQRTQQEDSAVYLCASSLLTGASYEQYFGPGTRLTVT.

The V and J genes are TRBV29-1 and TRBJ2-7, with D uncertain. The CDR3 contains 13 residues. CDR1 and CDR2 from the germline V gene are SQVTM and ANQGSEA. Deletions cut 4 bases from V and 6 bases from J, with 16 bases between. CDR3 loop: CSVVYGRSGEQYF. For the CDR3, the DNA is TGCAGCGTTGTTTATGGCCGGTCGGGCGAGCAGTACTTC.

This clonotype was seen a few times. This chain uses TRBV20-1 with TRBJ1-2; D unresolved. CDR1 and CDR2 from the germline V gene are DFQATT and SNEGSKA (reference sequence). The germline V and J ends were trimmed by 6 bases and 1 base, with 3 bases remaining between them. The CDR3 has 10 amino acids. CDR3 bases: TGCAGTGCGAGTAACTATGGCTACACCTTC. This translates into CSASNYGYTF.

In this sample, this clonotype turned up many times. The rearrangement joins TRBV27 to TRBJ1-2; 9 bases are shared with TRBD1. Germline loops: CDR1 MNHEY, CDR2 SMNVEV (reference sequence). The CDR3 sequence is 16 residues long. V was pared by 4 bases and J by 2 bases, with 8 bases of the junction left unmatched. The CDR3 DNA reads TGTGCCAGCAGTTCTTACGGGACAGGGAAGAACTATGGCTACACCTTC. Translation: CASSSYGTGKNYGYTF.

As concerns this clonotype: In this CDR3 the conserved last residue, phenylalanine or tryptophan, is missing, so a read error is likely. This chain joins TRBV11-1 and TRBJ2-3; D ambiguous. The CDR3 runs to 14 residues. V lost 3 bases and J lost 4, with 11 bases in between. Germline-derived CDR1 and CDR2 are SGHAT and FQDESV (reference sequence). This CDR3 is CASSFRGPSDTQYS. Written as DNA, the CDR3 is TGTGCCAGCAGCTTTCGTGGGCCGTCAGATACGCAGTATTCT.

This clonotype was observed many times. One end of the junction does not line up with germline, which may come from a read error. V gene TRBV12-3 or TRBV12-4 combines with J gene TRBJ1-2, with D possibly being TRBD1 (6 bases). There are 11 residues in the CDR3. The CDR3 nucleotides are TGTGCCAGCAGTTTACTTCCAGGACAGCTCTTC. Its protein product is CASSLLPGQLF.

Comments on this clonotype: The junction departs from germline at one end; a sequencing error may be responsible. The V and J genes are TRBV2 and TRBJ2-3; 8 bases are a match to TRBD1. The CDR3 loop spans 13 amino acids. The V gene's germline CDR1 is SNHLY and CDR2 FYNNEI. CDR3 region: CATSDQGANTQYF. The CDR3 DNA is TGTGCCACCAGTGATCAGGGGGCTAATACGCAGTATTTT.

This clonotype was observed a handful of times. V gene TRBV7-9 combines with J gene TRBJ2-4; 7 bases are shared with TRBD2. V was clipped by 5 bases and J by 1 base; unmatched bases: 17. The CDR3 has 19 amino acids. The V gene's germline CDR1 is SEHNR and CDR2 FQNEAQ (reference sequence). The CDR3 loop is CASSLSGPRDPWAKNIQYF. CDR3 bases: TGTGCCAGCAGCCTTAGCGGGCCTAGGGACCCGTGGGCCAAAAACATTCAGTACTTC.

This clonotype was seen many times. The chain uses TRBV12-3 or TRBV12-4 and TRBJ2-7, with D uncertain. The V end was cut by 5 bases, the J end by 8 bases, with 16 bases between. The CDR3 consists of 13 residues. The CDR3 nucleotides read TGTGCCAGCAGTCCCCAGGACCGGACGAAGCAGTACTTC. Protein sequence: CASSPQDRTKQYF.

This clonotype was detected only a few times. The J gene is TRBJ2-3, the V gene TRBV24-1; weak D call: TRBD1 (5 bases). Trimming stripped 7 bases from V and 3 bases from J, with 10 bases between. Germline V gene data show CDR1 as KGHDR and CDR2 as SFDVKD. This CDR3 region has 13 residues. The CDR3 is CATRLQGTDTQYF. CDR3 DNA sequence: TGTGCCACCAGACTGCAGGGAACAGATACGCAGTATTTT.

The chain joins TRBV19 to TRBJ2-5, with D perhaps TRBD1 (5 bases). CDR1 is LNHDA, CDR2 SQIVND, per germline (reference sequence). CDR3 length equals 14 residues. V was shortened by 2 bases and J by 5 bases, with 12 bases between the two germline ends. The CDR3 region is CASSITGLGETQYF. The CDR3 nucleotides read TGTGCCAGTAGTATAACAGGCCTCGGGGAGACCCAGTACTTC.

This chain links TRBV19 with TRBJ1-1, with D possibly being TRBD1 (6 bases). Trimming cost V 1 base and J 0 bases, with 12 bases left between them. Per the germline V gene, CDR1 is LNHDA and CDR2 is SQIVND (reference sequence). The CDR3 spans 16 residues. The CDR3: CASSIGTVLMNTEAFF. The CDR3 bases are TGTGCCAGTAGTATAGGGACAGTACTAATGAACACTGAAGCTTTCTTT. Supplemented by reference TRBV19 and TRBJ1-1, the full variable domain reads DGGITQSPKYLFRKEGQNVTLSCEQNLNHDAMYWYRQDPGQGLRLIYYSQIVNDFQKGDIAEGYSVSREKKESFPLTVTSAQKNPTAFYLCASSIGTVLMNTEAFFGQGTRLTVV.

This clonotype has more than one count but fewer than ten. The chain has TRBV4-1 and TRBJ1-2; D perhaps matches TRBD1 (5 bases). This CDR3 contains 15 residues. V was shortened by 0 bases and J by 4 bases, with 12 bases between the two germline ends. Per germline, CDR1 MGHRA and CDR2 YSYEKL. The CDR3: CASSQDATAFYGYTF. The CDR3 nucleotides read TGCGCCAGCAGCCAAGATGCGACAGCGTTCTATGGCTACACCTTC.

About this clonotype itself: A single base separates this from a much larger clone, so it may be a read error. V is TRBV6-5 and J is TRBJ2-3; 11 bases align to TRBD2. Germline assignment: CDR1 MNHEY and CDR2 SVGAGI. This CDR3 has 19 amino acids. This CDR3 reads CASSYSVLAGGNSTDTHYF. The DNA of the CDR3 is TGTGCCAGCAGTTACTCCGTCCTAGCGGGAGGCAACAGCACAGATACGCATTATTTT.

This clonotype was detected many times. The rearrangement uses TRBV28 and TRBJ1-1; D call uncertain. This CDR3 contains 13 residues. V dropped 6 bases and J dropped 0 bases, with 8 bases sitting between them. Germline CDR1 reads MDHEN; CDR2 reads SYDVKM. In DNA, the CDR3 is TGTGCCAGCAGCCTGTTAGTGAACACTGAAGCTTTCTTT. It yields the protein CASSLLVNTEAFF.

This clonotype came up many times. The chain employs TRBV6-1 and TRBJ1-1; no firm D call. Trimming stripped 7 bases from V and 1 base from J, with 13 bases between. This CDR3 is built from 14 residues. Germline V gene sequence: CDR1 MNHNS, CDR2 SASEGT. The CDR3 loop reads CASNSIGRNTEAFF. The DNA of the CDR3 is TGTGCCAGCAACAGCATCGGGAGGAACACTGAAGCTTTCTTT.

V usage is TRBV11-2 and J usage is TRBJ2-1; a weak D match, TRBD1 (5 bases). There are 14 residues in the CDR3. Looked up from germline, CDR1 is SGHAT and CDR2 is FQNNGV. Trimming took off 1 base at V and 1 base at J, with 5 bases between the two ends. The CDR3 here is CASSLGQSYNEQFF. The CDR3, as DNA: TGTGCCAGCAGCTTAGGACAGTCCTACAATGAGCAGTTCTTC.

As concerns this clonotype: This may come from a read error, since a much larger clone is one base off. The gene calls are TRBV6-2 or TRBV6-3 and TRBJ1-5, with no clear D. The CDR3 runs to 14 residues. Germline loops: CDR1 MNHEY, CDR2 SVGEGT. V dropped 2 bases and J dropped 4 bases, with 9 bases sitting between them. CDR3 loop: CASSYARLNQPQHF. The DNA for the CDR3 is TGTGCCAGCAGTTACGCCAGGCTGAATCAGCCCCAGCATTTT.

Remarks on this clonotype: A read error may account for a junction end that differs from germline. The chain joins TRBV29-1 to TRBJ1-2; 7 nucleotides match TRBD1. CDR1 and CDR2 from the germline V gene are SQVTM and ANQGSEA. The CDR3 has 12 amino acids. The CDR3: CSVQEGAGGYTF. Written as DNA, the CDR3 is TGCAGCGTTCAAGAGGGGGCGGGCGGCTACACCTTC.

Remarks on this clonotype: One end of the junction does not line up with germline, which may come from a read error. This chain connects TRBV6-1 to TRBJ2-2; 8 nucleotides match TRBD1. Germline V gene sequence: CDR1 MNHNS, CDR2 SASEGT. This CDR3 contains 14 residues. The CDR3 region is CASNRGQVTGEPFF. As DNA, the CDR3 is TGTGCCAGCAACCGGGGACAGGTCACCGGGGAGCCGTTTTTT.

In its sample, this clonotype was seen many times. This sequence joins TRBV5-6 and TRBJ1-5; D not resolved. CDR3 length: 14 residues. V was pared by 1 base and J by 11 bases, with 16 bases between. CDR1 is SGHDT and CDR2 is YYEEEE in the germline V gene. Here the CDR3 reads CASSLRGLQVAQHF. The CDR3 DNA follows: TGTGCCAGCAGCTTGCGAGGGCTTCAAGTGGCCCAGCATTTT.

The chain links TRBV28 to TRBJ2-1, with TRBD2 as a possible D gene (5 bases). The CDR3 consists of 15 residues. Trimming cost V 7 bases and J 1 base, with 14 bases left between them. CDR1 is MDHEN and CDR2 is SYDVKM in the germline V gene. This CDR3 reads CASIFGKNSYNEQFF. CDR3 coding DNA: TGTGCCAGCATTTTCGGGAAAAATTCCTACAATGAGCAGTTCTTC.

This clonotype was seen a few times. The rearrangement joins TRBV6-1 to TRBJ2-4; 7 bases agree with TRBD2. Germline loops: CDR1 MNHNS, CDR2 SASEGT. V was clipped by 6 bases and J by 7 bases; unmatched bases: 6. This CDR3 contains 13 residues. CDR3 sequence (DNA): TGTGCCAGCAGGTCGGTGGGGGGGAACATTCAGTACTTC. This sequence encodes CASRSVGGNIQYF.

The chain uses TRBV11-1 and TRBJ2-5, with 10 bases identical to TRBD2. There are 19 residues in the CDR3. V lost 4 bases, J lost 0 bases, and 14 bases stayed unmatched. Germline V CDR1 and CDR2: SGHAT, FQDESV (reference sequence). CDR3 amino acids: CASSSGHLGLAEDQETQYF. The DNA for the CDR3 is TGTGCCAGCAGCTCGGGACACCTCGGACTAGCGGAAGACCAAGAGACCCAGTACTTC.

Comments on this clonotype: Given a much more abundant clone one base away, this may be a read error. This rearrangement joins TRBV11-2 to TRBJ1-2; perhaps TRBD1 as D (6 bases). Germline CDR1 reads SGHAT; CDR2 reads FQNNGV. The CDR3 totals 17 residues. The CDR3 is CASSLVPRKDRNCGYTF. The CDR3 DNA follows: TGTGCCAGCAGCTTAGTGCCCCGAAAGGACAGAAACTGTGGCTACACCTTC.

V and J are TRBV19 and TRBJ1-3; no reliable D call. Trimming stripped 6 bases from V and 4 bases from J, with 13 bases between. Looked up from germline, CDR1 is LNHDA and CDR2 is SQIVND (reference sequence). The CDR3 runs 14 residues. The CDR3 sequence: CASSPSPAGNTIYF. The CDR3 nucleotides are TGTGCCAGTAGCCCAAGTCCGGCGGGAAACACCATATATTTT.

This clonotype was counted ten times or more. The V and J genes are TRBV6-2 or TRBV6-3 and TRBJ2-7, with TRBD1 identical over 7 bases. Germline CDR1 reads MNHEY; CDR2 reads SVGEGT. The CDR3 totals 13 residues. The trim removed 6 bases at V and 2 bases at J, leaving 4 bases unmatched. The CDR3 sequence is CASSPGTAYEQYF. CDR3 bases: TGTGCCAGCAGCCCCGGGACAGCCTACGAGCAGTACTTC.

V usage is TRBV16 and J usage is TRBJ2-2, with 10 bases aligning to TRBD2. CDR3 size: 19 residues. After removal of 1 base from V and 0 bases from J, the junction contained 8 bases not matched to a gene. Germline loops: CDR1 KGHSY, CDR2 FQNENV. The CDR3 coding sequence is TGTGCCAGCAGCCAATTCCTTACTAGCGGGGTCGCGAACACCGGGGAGCTGTTTTTT. The encoded protein is CASSQFLTSGVANTGELFF.

In this sample, this clonotype turned up a few times. The J gene is TRBJ2-3, the V gene TRBV7-2; 7 bases agree with TRBD1. Looked up from germline, CDR1 is SGHTA and CDR2 is FQGNSA. This CDR3 has 16 residues. J lost 0 bases, V lost 5 bases, and 8 bases had no gene match. The CDR3 region is CASSAQGRSSTDTQYF. The CDR3 bases are TGTGCCAGCAGCGCACAGGGGCGTTCTAGCACAGATACGCAGTATTTT.

This clonotype has a count of ten or more. Written as DNA, the CDR3 is TGTGCCAGCAGTTACTCGAAGACAGCTCTCGGGGAGGAAGAAAAACTGTTTTTT. Protein product: CASSYSKTALGEEEKLFF. The V and J genes are TRBV6-5 and TRBJ1-4; weak D call: TRBD1 (5 bases). Looked up from germline, CDR1 is MNHEY and CDR2 is SVGAGI. The CDR3 is made up of 18 amino acids. Deletions cut 0 bases from V and 8 bases from J, with 22 bases between.